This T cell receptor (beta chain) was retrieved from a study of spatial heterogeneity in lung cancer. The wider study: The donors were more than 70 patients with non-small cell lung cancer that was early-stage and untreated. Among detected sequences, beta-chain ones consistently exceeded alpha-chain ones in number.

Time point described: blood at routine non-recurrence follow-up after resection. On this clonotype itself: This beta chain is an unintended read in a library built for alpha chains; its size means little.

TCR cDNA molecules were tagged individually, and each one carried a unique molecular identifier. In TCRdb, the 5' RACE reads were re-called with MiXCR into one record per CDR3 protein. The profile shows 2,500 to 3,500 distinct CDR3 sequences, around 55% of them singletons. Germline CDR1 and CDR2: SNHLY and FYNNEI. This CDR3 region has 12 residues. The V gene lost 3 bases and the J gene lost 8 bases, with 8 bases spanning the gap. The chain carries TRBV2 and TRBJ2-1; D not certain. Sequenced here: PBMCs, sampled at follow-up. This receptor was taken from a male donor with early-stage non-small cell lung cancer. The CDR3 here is CASSEVAYEQFF. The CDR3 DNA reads TGTGCCAGCAGTGAGGTAGCTTATGAGCAGTTCTTC.